These T cell receptor beta chains were read from a single sample in a study of cytomegalovirus exposure and HLA in healthy donors. Profiled with immunoSEQ multiplex PCR; TCRdb holds only in-frame clones, not every one. The table lists under 200,000 clones, approximately 79% of them singletons. The material sequenced was PBMCs. The receptors were sampled from a man aged 45-60 years in good health and CMV-seropositive. CDR3s include the opening cysteine and the closing phenylalanine or tryptophan. The order of the fields is CDR3 protein, clone size, J gene, V gene. Size tells how often a clone was seen (once, few, many) or the class of an expanded clone, and some rows leave it out.

CASSFKLSGGGLVDNEQFF,-,TRBJ2-1,TRBV11-2
CASRRGGWSNQPQHF,-,TRBJ1-5,TRBV6-5
CASSDLAGGLSGELFF,once,TRBJ2-2,TRBV6-1
CASSPPIAGETDTQYF,-,TRBJ2-3,TRBV7-9
CASSQAVGGTEAFF,few,TRBJ1-1,TRBV14
CASIGTAGGPETQYF,-,TRBJ2-5,TRBV5-1
CASSRGVDEKLFF,-,TRBJ1-4,TRBV5-1
CASSDSNGGARPGELFF,-,TRBJ2-2,TRBV6-4
CAISESSSYNSPLHF,once,TRBJ1-6,TRBV10-3
CASSLGQGNEQYF,once,TRBJ2-7,TRBV4-3
CASSLADGSGQPQHF,-,TRBJ1-5,TRBV19
CASSPPAGTQETQYF,-,TRBJ2-5,TRBV5-4
CASSRVFSNQPQHF,-,TRBJ1-5,TRBV6-5
CASRSGTGGPPYNEQFF,-,TRBJ2-1,TRBV11-2
CASSINEKLFF,-,TRBJ1-4,TRBV6-1